Following are 32 T cell receptor beta chains from one sample sequenced in a study of T-cell reconstitution after alpha-beta-depleted transplantation in children. Unique molecular identifiers were incorporated into the prepared TCRbeta library. TCRdb fed the PCR reads into MiXCR, producing one record per CDR3 protein. This table holds fewer than 550,000 distinct CDR3 sequences, 9.5% to 12% found once. This specimen was PBMCs, mostly from graft donor cells, taken 180 days after TCRalphabeta/CD19-depleted stem cell transplant. The receptor set was obtained from a female patient between 2 and 10 years old who had a stem cell transplant for aplastic anemia, so the T cells may come from the graft donor.

This clonotype was recorded a few times. J is TRBJ2-1 and V is TRBV20-1; 11 bases agree with TRBD2. Germline CDR1 DFQATT, CDR2 SNEGSKA (reference sequence). The CDR3 runs 18 residues. With V trimmed by 0 bases and J by 0 bases, 7 bases remained unmatched. The CDR3 spells CSARDFGTSGRSYNEQFF. The DNA for the CDR3 is TGCAGTGCTAGAGATTTCGGGACTAGCGGCCGCTCCTACAATGAGCAGTTCTTC.

This clonotype showed up just a few times. This rearrangement joins TRBV7-9 to TRBJ1-3; D perhaps matches TRBD1 (6 bases). This CDR3 is built from 14 residues. Germline loops: CDR1 SEHNR, CDR2 FQNEAQ (reference sequence). Trimming removed 2 bases at V and 4 bases at J, with 9 bases between. The CDR3 nucleotides read TGTGCCAGCAGCTTACGGCAGGGGGGAAACACCATATATTTT. This encodes CASSLRQGGNTIYF.

CDR3 bases: TGTGCCAGCAACCAAGGGAGGGCTTGGGGAGACACTGAAGCTTTCTTT. This encodes CASNQGRAWGDTEAFF. The rearrangement uses TRBV12-3 or TRBV12-4 and TRBJ1-1; no definite D call. This CDR3 spans 16 amino acids. V was shortened by 7 bases and J by 3 bases, with 21 bases between the two germline ends.

The chain couples TRBV29-1 to TRBJ2-7; 8 nucleotides match TRBD1. From germline, CDR1 is SQVTM and CDR2 ANQGSEA. The CDR3 extends over 11 amino acids. The J segment lost 7 bases and the V segment lost 6 bases, leaving 5 bases of the junction unmatched. CDR3 loop: CSVSRGPEQYV. For the CDR3, the DNA is TGCAGCGTGTCCAGGGGGCCTGAGCAGTACGTC.

This clonotype was picked up a small number of times. The chain is built from TRBV12-3 or TRBV12-4 and TRBJ1-2; TRBD1 agrees at 8 bases. This CDR3 comprises 14 residues. Germline trimming cut 6 bases from V and 7 bases from J; bases unmatched to any gene: 10. Written as DNA, the CDR3 is TGTGCCAGCAGCCCGACAGGGGTAATCCTTGGCTACACCTTC. Residues: CASSPTGVILGYTF.

This sequence joins TRBV7-2 and TRBJ2-7, with 9 bases lining up with TRBD2. V lost 7 bases and J lost 6; bases outside the gene matches: 13. CDR1 is SGHTA and CDR2 is FQGNSA in the germline V gene. The CDR3 runs 15 residues. The CDR3 DNA sequence: TGTGCCAGCACCAAAATAGCGGGAGTAAGGGGCGAGCAGTACTTC. It yields the protein CASTKIAGVRGEQYF. Based on the CDR3 plus reference TRBV7-2 and TRBJ2-7, the full variable domain is GAGVSQSPSNKVTEKGKDVELRCDPISGHTALYWYRQSLGQGLEFLIYFQGNSAPDKSGLPSDRFSAERTGGSVSTLTIQRTQQEDSAVYLCASTKIAGVRGEQYFGPGTRLTVT.

This clonotype has only a few counts. The chain employs TRBV21-1 and TRBJ2-1; the table calls TRBD2, which could not be checked here. TRBV21-1 is recorded as a pseudogene. The CDR3 length is 18 residues. The CDR3 bases are TGTGCCAGCAGCAAAGGTACGGGAGATTCGAGCTCCTACAATGAGCAGTTCTTC. This sequence encodes CASSKGTGDSSSYNEQFF.

The rearrangement joins TRBV29-1 to TRBJ2-7, with 14 positions matching TRBD2. This CDR3 has 15 residues. Trimming cost V 4 bases and J 1 base; bases outside gene matches: 3. The germline V gene encodes CDR1 SQVTM and CDR2 ANQGSEA. CDR3 region: CSVVTSGRGSYEQYF. CDR3 in DNA: TGCAGCGTTGTGACTAGCGGGAGGGGTTCCTACGAGCAGTACTTC.

V usage is TRBV6-2 or TRBV6-3 and J usage is TRBJ2-3; D remains ambiguous. The CDR3 extends over 13 amino acids. V lost 3 bases and J 0 bases, leaving 4 bases between the germline ends. Germline values: CDR1 MNHEY, CDR2 SVGEGT. Here the CDR3 reads CASSYDSTDTQYF. The CDR3 nucleotides read TGTGCCAGCAGTTATGACAGCACAGATACGCAGTATTTT.

The table lists this clonotype with a few counts. This sequence joins TRBV28 and TRBJ1-2; D remains unclear. Between the trimmed V and J ends, which lost 6 bases and 0 bases, there was a span of 14 bases. Germline V gives CDR1 MDHEN, CDR2 SYDVKM. This CDR3 region has 15 residues. The CDR3 DNA reads TGTGCCAGCAGCCCCTCGGGAGCGTCTAACTATGGCTACACCTTC. Translating gives CASSPSGASNYGYTF.

The V call is TRBV11-2, the J call TRBJ2-3; 15 bases are shared with TRBD2. In germline, CDR1 is SGHAT, CDR2 FQNNGV. The CDR3 is 16 residues long. V dropped 5 bases and J dropped 3; count of bases not matched to a gene: 3. CDR3: CASSKGTSGRTDTQYF. Written as DNA, the CDR3 is TGTGCCAGCAGCAAGGGGACTAGCGGGAGGACAGATACGCAGTATTTT.

The table lists this clonotype with a few counts. The chain has TRBV11-3 and TRBJ2-7; TRBD1 or TRBD2 may be the D gene (5 bases each). The CDR3 totals 12 residues. Trimming stripped 5 bases from V and 6 bases from J, with 11 bases between. CDR1 is SGHNT, CDR2 YENEEA, per germline. The CDR3 reads CASSRREREQYV. The CDR3 DNA reads TGTGCCAGCAGCCGCAGGGAGCGCGAGCAGTACGTC.

This clonotype was recorded a few times. In nucleotides, the CDR3 is TGTGCCAGCAGCTTACGGCGGCGGTTTAGGACCCAGTACTTC. Translating gives CASSLRRRFRTQYF. The chain carries TRBV7-8 and TRBJ2-5; no firm D call. Germline CDR1 and CDR2: SGHVS and FQNEAQ. The CDR3 has 14 amino acids. V lost 2 bases to trimming and J lost 7 bases, with 14 bases between them.

The rearrangement links TRBV7-9 to TRBJ1-6; D ambiguous. Trimming removed 2 bases at V and 5 bases at J, with 4 bases between. Germline CDR1 SEHNR, CDR2 FQNEAQ (reference sequence). The CDR3 is 13 residues long. The CDR3 sequence: CASSLSNNSPLHF. CDR3 DNA: TGTGCCAGCAGCTTATCCAATAATTCACCCCTCCACTTT.

This clonotype was picked up many times. This chain links TRBV5-6 with TRBJ2-1; 7 bases match TRBD1. CDR1 is SGHDT and CDR2 is YYEEEE in the germline V gene. The CDR3 has 16 amino acids. Trimming at V came to 0 bases and at J to 4 bases, leaving 7 bases not matched to a gene. This CDR3 reads CASSLGRGTVYNEQFF. The CDR3 coding sequence is TGTGCCAGCAGCTTGGGTAGGGGGACAGTATACAATGAGCAGTTCTTC.

The chain joins TRBV11-2 to TRBJ1-2, with unresolved D. This CDR3 comprises 17 residues. Trimming cost V 1 base and J 2 bases, with 17 bases left between them. Germline V gene sequence: CDR1 SGHAT, CDR2 FQNNGV. The CDR3 DNA follows: TGTGCCAGCAGCTTAGGAAGAGGGAGTGGGTTAAACTATGGCTACACCTTC. The encoded protein is CASSLGRGSGLNYGYTF. The whole variable domain, filled in from reference TRBV11-2 and TRBJ1-2, reads EAGVAQSPRYKIIEKRQSVAFWCNPISGHATLYWYQQILGQGPKLLIQFQNNGVVDDSQLPKDRFSAERLKGVDSTLKIQPAKLEDSAVYLCASSLGRGSGLNYGYTFGSGTRLTVV.

The chain links TRBV9 to TRBJ2-7; 7 nucleotides align to TRBD2. The CDR3 totals 13 residues. Germline values: CDR1 SGDLS, CDR2 YYNGEE. With V trimmed by 4 bases and J by 4 bases, 5 bases remained unmatched. The CDR3 loop is CASSIGEGYEQYV. The CDR3 DNA reads as TGTGCCAGCAGCATAGGGGAGGGTTACGAGCAGTACGTC.

This clonotype was recorded a few times. J is TRBJ1-3 and V is TRBV7-6; D is unclear. The CDR3 is 14 residues long. Trimming stripped 5 bases from V and 4 bases from J, with 12 bases between. Germline V lookup: CDR1 SGHVS, CDR2 FNYEAQ. This CDR3 is CASSRTSAGNTIYF. The CDR3 nucleotides are TGTGCCAGCAGCCGGACTTCGGCAGGAAACACCATATATTTT. Filled out from reference TRBV7-6 and TRBJ1-3, the complete variable domain reads GAGVSQSPRYKVTKRGQDVALRCDPISGHVSLYWYRQALGQGPEFLTYFNYEAQQDKSGLPNDRFSAERPEGSISTLTIQRTEQRDSAMYRCASSRTSAGNTIYFGEGSWLTVV.

The chain has TRBV12-3 or TRBV12-4 and TRBJ2-7; D might be TRBD1 (5 bases). The V end lost 5 bases, the J end lost 0 bases, and 17 bases lay between the germline ends. This CDR3 contains 16 residues. The CDR3 DNA follows: TGTGCCAGCAGTCCCTACCGAGGACATGCCTCCTACGAGCAGTACTTC. This translates into CASSPYRGHASYEQYF.

This clonotype was detected a few times. The chain employs TRBV6-2 or TRBV6-3 and TRBJ2-7; D is unclear. This CDR3 comprises 13 residues. The germline gives CDR1 MNHEY, CDR2 SVGEGT. Trimming cost V 5 bases and J 3 bases, with 11 bases left between them. Here the CDR3 reads CASSPSFGYEQYF. The DNA for the CDR3 is TGTGCCAGCAGTCCCAGTTTCGGCTACGAGCAGTACTTC.

J is TRBJ2-5 and V is TRBV14; D uncertain. With 0 bases removed from V and 6 bases from J, the gap between germline ends came to 14 bases. In germline, CDR1 is SGHDN, CDR2 FVKESK. The CDR3 sequence is 15 residues long. CDR3 in DNA: TGTGCCAGCAGCCAAGATCTTAATGTCCCACAGACCCAGTACTTC. It encodes CASSQDLNVPQTQYF.

There are a few counts of this clonotype. In DNA, the CDR3 is TGTGCCAGCAGCGTAAGGTCGGGACAGCCTAACACCGGGGAGCTGTTTTTT. It is translated as CASSVRSGQPNTGELFF. The chain recombines TRBV9 with TRBJ2-2; TRBD1 aligns across 7 bases. After removal of 1 base from V and 2 bases from J, the junction contained 8 bases not matched to a gene. CDR1 and CDR2 (germline): SGDLS, YYNGEE. CDR3 length equals 17 residues. The full variable domain, with the rest looked up from reference TRBV9 and TRBJ2-2, is DSGVTQTPKHLITATGQRVTLRCSPRSGDLSVYWYQQSLDQGLQFLIQYYNGEERAKGNILERFSAQQFPDLHSELNLSSLELGDSALYFCASSVRSGQPNTGELFFGEGSRLTVL.

This clonotype was found a few times. DNA for the CDR3: TGTGCCAGCAGCCGCTATTTGCTAAACAATGAGCAGTTCTTC. Protein: CASSRYLLNNEQFF. The V call is TRBV12-3 or TRBV12-4, the J call TRBJ2-1; D gene unclear. V was cut by 6 bases and J by 5 bases, with 14 bases left in between. This CDR3 is 14 amino acids long.

A few counts support this clonotype. V usage is TRBV20-1 and J usage is TRBJ2-6; D ambiguous. The CDR3 totals 13 residues. From germline, CDR1 is DFQATT and CDR2 SNEGSKA (reference sequence). The V end was cut by 2 bases, the J end by 4 bases, with 6 bases between. CDR3 DNA: TGCAGTGCTAGAAGTGGGGGGGCCAACGTCCTGACTTTC. This encodes CSARSGGANVLTF.

This clonotype has a count of ten or more. The V call is TRBV5-1, the J call TRBJ2-2; possible D gene TRBD2, 7 bases. This CDR3 contains 14 residues. V lost 4 bases, J lost 4 bases, and 11 bases lay in between. Germline V CDR1 and CDR2: SGHRS, YFSETQ. In DNA, the CDR3 is TGCGCCAGCAGCCTCGGGGGGCTCACCGGGGAGCTGTTTTTT. As protein: CASSLGGLTGELFF.

A few counts support this clonotype. The rearrangement links TRBV19 to TRBJ1-2, with D perhaps TRBD1 (5 bases). Between the trimmed V and J ends, which lost 5 bases and 0 bases, there was a span of 10 bases. Germline V gene sequence: CDR1 LNHDA, CDR2 SQIVND (reference sequence). This CDR3 is 14 amino acids long. DNA of the CDR3: TGTGCCAGTAGTTGGGGCGATCCTAACTATGGCTACACCTTC. Translating it yields CASSWGDPNYGYTF.

Here the CDR3 DNA reads TGCGCCAGCAGGCTTTTTACCGGGACAGGGAACACTGAAGCTTTCTTT. This sequence encodes CASRLFTGTGNTEAFF. V is TRBV5-1 and J is TRBJ1-1; TRBD1 matches at 8 bases. There are 16 residues in the CDR3. Germline loops: CDR1 SGHRS, CDR2 YFSETQ. The ends lost 5 bases at V and 1 base at J; junction bases unmatched: 10.

This clonotype came up many times. This chain uses TRBV9 with TRBJ2-2, with D perhaps TRBD1 (6 bases). The CDR3 spans 17 residues. V was pared by 3 bases and J by 0 bases, with 15 bases between. Germline CDR1 and CDR2: SGDLS and YYNGEE. CDR3 nucleotides: TGTGCCAGCAGCGCACCGCGGACAGACGCGAACACCGGGGAGCTGTTTTTT. As protein: CASSAPRTDANTGELFF.

This clonotype was seen at least ten times. The rearrangement joins TRBV28 to TRBJ1-2, with D unclear. Germline CDR1 is MDHEN and CDR2 is SYDVKM. This CDR3 contains 14 residues. V was clipped by 2 bases and J by 0 bases, with 7 bases between them. Written as DNA, the CDR3 is TGTGCCAGCAGTTTAAGCGGACCTAACTATGGCTACACCTTC. Encoded protein: CASSLSGPNYGYTF.

This rearrangement joins TRBV6-2 or TRBV6-3 to TRBJ1-4; unclear D gene. The V gene lost 6 bases and the J gene lost 5 bases, with 13 bases spanning the gap. CDR1 and CDR2 from the germline V gene are MNHEY and SVGEGT. The CDR3 is 14 residues long. The CDR3 loop reads CASSRILRNEKLFF. In DNA form, the CDR3 reads TGTGCCAGCAGCCGGATACTCCGAAATGAAAAACTGTTTTTT.

The genes are TRBV12-3 or TRBV12-4 and TRBJ2-3; 9 bases map to TRBD2. The CDR3 spans 14 residues. The V gene end was trimmed by 3 bases and the J gene end by 5 bases; junction bases not matched to a gene: 3. The CDR3 nucleotides read TGTGCCAGCAGTTTTAGCGGGGGAGGAGATACGCAGTATTTT. Encoded protein: CASSFSGGGDTQYF.

A few counts support this clonotype. The V gene is TRBV18, the J gene TRBJ2-7; D is unclear. The CDR3 has 14 residues. Germline V gene data show CDR1 as KGHSH and CDR2 as LQKENI. Trimming stripped 1 base from V and 0 bases from J, with 7 bases between. The CDR3 reads CASSPLSDSYEQYV. CDR3 DNA: TGTGCCAGCTCACCACTCTCAGACTCCTACGAGCAGTACGTC.